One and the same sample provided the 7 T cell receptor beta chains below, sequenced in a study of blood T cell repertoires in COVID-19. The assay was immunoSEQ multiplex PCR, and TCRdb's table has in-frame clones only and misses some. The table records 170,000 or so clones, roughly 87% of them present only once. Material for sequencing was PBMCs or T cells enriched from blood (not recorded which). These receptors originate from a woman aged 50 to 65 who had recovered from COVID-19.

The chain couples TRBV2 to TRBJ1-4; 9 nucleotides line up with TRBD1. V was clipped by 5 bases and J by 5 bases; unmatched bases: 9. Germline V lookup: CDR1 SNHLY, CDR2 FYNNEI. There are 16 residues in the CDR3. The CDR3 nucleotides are TGTGCCAGCAGTCCCATAAGCGGGACAGGGAATGAAAAACTGTTTTTT. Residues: CASSPISGTGNEKLFF.

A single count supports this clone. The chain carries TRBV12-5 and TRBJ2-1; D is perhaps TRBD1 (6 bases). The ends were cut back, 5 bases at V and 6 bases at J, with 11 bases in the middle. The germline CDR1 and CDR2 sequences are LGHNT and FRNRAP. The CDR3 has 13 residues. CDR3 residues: CASGRTGINEQFF. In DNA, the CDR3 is TGTGCTAGTGGTCGTACAGGGATCAATGAGCAGTTCTTC.

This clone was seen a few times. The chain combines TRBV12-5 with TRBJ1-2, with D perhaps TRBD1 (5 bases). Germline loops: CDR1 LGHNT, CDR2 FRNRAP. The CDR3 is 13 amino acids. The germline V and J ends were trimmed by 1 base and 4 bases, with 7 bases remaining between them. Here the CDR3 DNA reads TGTGCTAGTGGTTTGGCCACAGGCTATGGCTACACCTTC. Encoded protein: CASGLATGYGYTF.

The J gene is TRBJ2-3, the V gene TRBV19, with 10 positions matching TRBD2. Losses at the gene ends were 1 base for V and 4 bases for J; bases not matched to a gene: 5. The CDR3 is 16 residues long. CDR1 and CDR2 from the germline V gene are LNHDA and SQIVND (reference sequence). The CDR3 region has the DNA TGTGCCAGTAGTATAGTGGGAGCGGGAGGGCCAGATACGCAGTATTTT. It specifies CASSIVGAGGPDTQYF.

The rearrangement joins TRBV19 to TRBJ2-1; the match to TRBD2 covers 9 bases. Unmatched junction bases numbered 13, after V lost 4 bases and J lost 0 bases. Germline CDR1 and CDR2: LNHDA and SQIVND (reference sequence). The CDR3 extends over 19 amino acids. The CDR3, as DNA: TGTGCCAGTAGTAGTCGGACTAGCGATACGTCCGGCTCCTACAATGAGCAGTTCTTC. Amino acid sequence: CASSSRTSDTSGSYNEQFF.

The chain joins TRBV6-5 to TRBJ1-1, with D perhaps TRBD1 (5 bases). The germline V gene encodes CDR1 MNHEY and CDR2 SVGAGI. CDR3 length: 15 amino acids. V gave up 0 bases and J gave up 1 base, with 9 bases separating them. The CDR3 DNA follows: TGTGCCAGCAGTTACTCGCGGGGGGGGAACACTGAAGCTTTCTTT. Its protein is CASSYSRGGNTEAFF.

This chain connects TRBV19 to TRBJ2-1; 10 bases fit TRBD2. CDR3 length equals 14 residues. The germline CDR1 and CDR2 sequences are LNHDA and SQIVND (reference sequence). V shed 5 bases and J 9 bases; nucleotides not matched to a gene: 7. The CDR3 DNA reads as TGTGCCAGTAGTGACCCGGGACTAGCGTTTGAGCAGTTCTTC. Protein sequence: CASSDPGLAFEQFF.